This T cell receptor beta chain was captured in a study of shared clonotypes between healthy human individuals. Repertoires were generated with immunoSEQ multiplex PCR, while TCRdb's copy carries only in-frame clones and drops some. This sample has approximately 2.1 million clones, with approximately 93% found just once. V shed 4 bases and J shed 4 bases, with 10 bases lying between them. Germline CDR1 and CDR2: SGHTA and FQGTGA. The CDR3 runs to 13 residues. The receptor comes from a man between 18 and 35 years old in good health. Some clones in this sample may be carry-over from other donors' samples. V gene TRBV7-3 combines with J gene TRBJ1-2, with D possibly TRBD1 on 5 matching bases. Sequenced input: naive CD4+ T cells from PBMCs. Regarding subset: CD45RA+ positively selected. CDR3 DNA sequence: TGTGCCAGCAGCTCGGGGGAGGGCTATGGCTACACCTTC. Its protein product is CASSSGEGYGYTF. Based on the CDR3 plus reference TRBV7-3 and TRBJ1-2, the full variable domain is GAGVSQTPSNKVTEKGKYVELRCDPISGHTALYWYRQSLGQGPEFLIYFQGTGAADDSGLPNDRFFAVRPEGSVSTLKIQRTERGDSAVYLCASSSGEGYGYTFGSGTRLTVV.